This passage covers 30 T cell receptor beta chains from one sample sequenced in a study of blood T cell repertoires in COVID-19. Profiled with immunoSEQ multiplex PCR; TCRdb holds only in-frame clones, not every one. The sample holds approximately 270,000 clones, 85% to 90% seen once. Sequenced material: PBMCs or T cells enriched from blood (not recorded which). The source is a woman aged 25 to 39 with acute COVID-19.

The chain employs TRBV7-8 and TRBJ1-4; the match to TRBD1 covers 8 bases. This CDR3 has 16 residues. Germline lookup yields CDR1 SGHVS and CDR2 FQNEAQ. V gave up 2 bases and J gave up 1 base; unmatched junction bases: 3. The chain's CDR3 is CASSLQGALTNEKLFF. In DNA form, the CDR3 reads TGTGCCAGCAGCTTACAGGGGGCGCTAACTAATGAAAAACTGTTTTTT.

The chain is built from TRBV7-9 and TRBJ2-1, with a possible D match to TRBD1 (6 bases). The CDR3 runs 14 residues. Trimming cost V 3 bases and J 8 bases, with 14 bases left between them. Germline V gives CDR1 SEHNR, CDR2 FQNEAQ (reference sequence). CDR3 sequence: CASSFPQGPYEQFF. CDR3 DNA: TGTGCCAGCAGCTTTCCACAGGGACCCTATGAGCAGTTCTTC.

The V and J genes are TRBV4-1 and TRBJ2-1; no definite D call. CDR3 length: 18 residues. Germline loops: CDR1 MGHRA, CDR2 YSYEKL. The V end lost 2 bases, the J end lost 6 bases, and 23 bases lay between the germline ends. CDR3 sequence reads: CASSQYASDTVPGNEQFF. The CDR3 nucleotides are TGCGCCAGCAGCCAATACGCATCGGATACTGTCCCGGGCAATGAGCAGTTCTTC.

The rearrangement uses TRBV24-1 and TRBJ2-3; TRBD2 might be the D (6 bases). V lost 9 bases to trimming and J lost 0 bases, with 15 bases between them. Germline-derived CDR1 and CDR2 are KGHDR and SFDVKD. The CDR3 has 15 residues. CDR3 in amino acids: CATEEGRSSTDTQYF. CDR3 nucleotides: TGTGCCACCGAGGAGGGCCGATCGAGCACAGATACGCAGTATTTT.

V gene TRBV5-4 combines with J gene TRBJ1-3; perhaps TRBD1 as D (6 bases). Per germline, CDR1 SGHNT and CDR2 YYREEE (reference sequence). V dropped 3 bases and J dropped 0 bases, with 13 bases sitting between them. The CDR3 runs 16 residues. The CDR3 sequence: CASSSFQGISGNTIYF. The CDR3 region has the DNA TGTGCCAGCAGCTCGTTTCAGGGGATCTCTGGAAACACCATATATTTT.

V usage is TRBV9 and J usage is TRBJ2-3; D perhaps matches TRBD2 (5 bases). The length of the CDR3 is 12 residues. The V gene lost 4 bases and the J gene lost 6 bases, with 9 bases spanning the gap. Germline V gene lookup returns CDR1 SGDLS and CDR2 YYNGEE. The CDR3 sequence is CASSLEEDTQYF. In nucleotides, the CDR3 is TGTGCCAGCAGCCTGGAGGAGGATACGCAGTATTTT.

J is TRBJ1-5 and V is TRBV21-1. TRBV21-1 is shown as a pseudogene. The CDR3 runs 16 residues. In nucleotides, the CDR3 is TGTGCCAGCAGCCAGGACTCCCCGAATAGCAATCAGCCCCAGCATTTT. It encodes CASSQDSPNSNQPQHF.

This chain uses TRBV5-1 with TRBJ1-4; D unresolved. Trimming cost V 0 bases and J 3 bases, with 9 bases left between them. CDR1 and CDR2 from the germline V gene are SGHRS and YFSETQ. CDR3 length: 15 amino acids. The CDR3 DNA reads TGCGCCAGCAGCTTGGGACGACTAGCTAATGAAAAACTGTTTTTT. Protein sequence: CASSLGRLANEKLFF.

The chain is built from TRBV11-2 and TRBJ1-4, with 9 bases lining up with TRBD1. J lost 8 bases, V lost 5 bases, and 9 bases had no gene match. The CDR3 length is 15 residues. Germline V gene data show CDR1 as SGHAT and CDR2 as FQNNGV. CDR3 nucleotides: TGTGCCAGCAGCAGTACAGGGGGCGGCTGGGAAAAACTGTTTTTT. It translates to CASSSTGGGWEKLFF.

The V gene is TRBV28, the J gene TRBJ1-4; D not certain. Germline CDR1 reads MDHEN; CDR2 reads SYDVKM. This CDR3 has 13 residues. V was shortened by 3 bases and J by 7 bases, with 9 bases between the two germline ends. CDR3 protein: CASSFEAREKLFF. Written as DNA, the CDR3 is TGTGCCAGCAGTTTTGAGGCACGTGAAAAACTGTTTTTT.

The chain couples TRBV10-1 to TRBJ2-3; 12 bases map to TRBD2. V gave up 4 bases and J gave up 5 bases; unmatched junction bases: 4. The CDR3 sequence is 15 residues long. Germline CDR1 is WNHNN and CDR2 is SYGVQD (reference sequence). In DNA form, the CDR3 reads TGCGCCAGCAGTGGGCAACTAGCGGGAGGAGATACGCAGTATTTT. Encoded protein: CASSGQLAGGDTQYF.

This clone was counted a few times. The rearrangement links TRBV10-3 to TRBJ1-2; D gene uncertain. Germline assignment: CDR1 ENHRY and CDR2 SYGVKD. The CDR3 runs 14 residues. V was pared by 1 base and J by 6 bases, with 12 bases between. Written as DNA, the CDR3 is TGTGCCATCAGTGAGTTGGGAGTAGAACATGGCTACACCTTC. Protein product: CAISELGVEHGYTF.

CDR3: CASSQQGEQPQHF. In DNA form, the CDR3 reads TGTGCCAGCAGCCAGCAGGGTGAACAGCCCCAGCATTTT. The rearrangement joins TRBV14 to TRBJ1-5, with a tentative D call TRBD1 (5 bases). This CDR3 has 13 residues. CDR1 is SGHDN, CDR2 FVKESK, per germline. Trimming pared 3 bases from V and 7 bases from J, leaving 10 bases between.

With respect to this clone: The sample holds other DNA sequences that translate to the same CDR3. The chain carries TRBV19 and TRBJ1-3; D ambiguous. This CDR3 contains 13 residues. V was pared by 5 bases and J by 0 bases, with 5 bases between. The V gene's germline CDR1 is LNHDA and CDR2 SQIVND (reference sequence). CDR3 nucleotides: TGTGCCAGTAGTCTGAGCTCTGGAAACACCATATATTTT. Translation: CASSLSSGNTIYF.

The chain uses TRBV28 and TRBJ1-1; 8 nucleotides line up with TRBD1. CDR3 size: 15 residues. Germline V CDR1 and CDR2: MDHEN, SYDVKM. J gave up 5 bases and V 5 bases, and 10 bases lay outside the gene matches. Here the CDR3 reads CASSPHTGGRTEAFF. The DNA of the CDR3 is TGTGCCAGCAGTCCGCATACAGGGGGACGGACTGAAGCTTTCTTT.

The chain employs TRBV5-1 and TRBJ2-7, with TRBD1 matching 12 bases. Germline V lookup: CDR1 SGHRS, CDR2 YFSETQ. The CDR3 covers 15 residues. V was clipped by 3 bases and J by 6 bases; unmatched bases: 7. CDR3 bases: TGCGCCAGCAGCTCGCCGGGACAGGGGGCACCCGAGCAGTACTTC. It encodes CASSSPGQGAPEQYF.

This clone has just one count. Here the CDR3 reads CASSRLAGDLDTQYF. CDR3 in DNA: TGTGCCAGTAGTCGACTAGCGGGAGATTTAGATACGCAGTATTTT. This chain links TRBV19 with TRBJ2-3, with 12 bases identical to TRBD2. Germline values: CDR1 LNHDA, CDR2 SQIVND (reference sequence). J was trimmed by 5 bases and V by 5 bases; bases with no gene match: 5. The CDR3 covers 15 residues.

The CDR3 nucleotides read TGTGCCAGCAGTTTGCCTGGGACTAGCGGACCTACCGGGGAGCTGTTTTTT. It codes for CASSLPGTSGPTGELFF. J is TRBJ2-2 and V is TRBV28, with 11 bases aligning to TRBD2. CDR1 is MDHEN and CDR2 is SYDVKM in the germline V gene. Trimming at V came to 3 bases and at J to 5 bases, leaving 8 bases not matched to a gene. The CDR3 loop spans 17 amino acids.

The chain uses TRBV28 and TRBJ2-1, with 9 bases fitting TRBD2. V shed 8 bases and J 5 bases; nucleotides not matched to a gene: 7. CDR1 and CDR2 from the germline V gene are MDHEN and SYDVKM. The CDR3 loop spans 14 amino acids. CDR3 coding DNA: TGTGCCAGCCGAGCGGGAGGACATCACAATGAGCAGTTCTTC. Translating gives CASRAGGHHNEQFF.

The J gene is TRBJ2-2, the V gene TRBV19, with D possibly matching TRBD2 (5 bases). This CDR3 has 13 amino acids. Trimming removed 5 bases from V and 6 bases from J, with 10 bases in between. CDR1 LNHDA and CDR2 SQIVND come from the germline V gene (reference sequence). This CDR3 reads CASSPVGAGELFF. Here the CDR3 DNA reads TGTGCCAGTAGTCCGGTCGGGGCCGGGGAGCTGTTTTTT.

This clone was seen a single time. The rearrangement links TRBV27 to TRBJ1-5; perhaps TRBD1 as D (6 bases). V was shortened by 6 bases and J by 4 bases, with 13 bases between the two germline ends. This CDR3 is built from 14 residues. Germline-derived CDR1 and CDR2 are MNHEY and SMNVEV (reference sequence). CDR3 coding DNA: TGTGCCAGCAGGAAACAGGGTGGTAATCAGCCCCAGCATTTT. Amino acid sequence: CASRKQGGNQPQHF.

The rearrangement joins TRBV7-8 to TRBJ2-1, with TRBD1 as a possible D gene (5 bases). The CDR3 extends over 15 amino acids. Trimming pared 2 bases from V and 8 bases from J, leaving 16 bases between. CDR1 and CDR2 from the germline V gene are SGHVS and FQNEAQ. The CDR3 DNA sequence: TGTGCCAGCAGCTTAAACGTCAGGGAAGTGGATGAGCAGTTCTTC. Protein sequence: CASSLNVREVDEQFF.

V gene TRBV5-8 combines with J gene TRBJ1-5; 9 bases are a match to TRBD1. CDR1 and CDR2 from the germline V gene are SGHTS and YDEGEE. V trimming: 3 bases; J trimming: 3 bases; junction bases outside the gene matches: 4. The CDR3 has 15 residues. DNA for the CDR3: TGTGCCAGCAGCTCGGGACAGGGCTTCAATCAGCCCCAGCATTTT. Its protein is CASSSGQGFNQPQHF. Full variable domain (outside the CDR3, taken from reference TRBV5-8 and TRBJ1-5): EAGVTQSPTHLIKTRGQQATLRCSPISGHTSVYWYQQALGLGLQFLLWYDEGEERNRGNFPPRFSGRQFPNYSSELNVNALELEDSALYLCASSSGQGFNQPQHFGDGTRLSIL.

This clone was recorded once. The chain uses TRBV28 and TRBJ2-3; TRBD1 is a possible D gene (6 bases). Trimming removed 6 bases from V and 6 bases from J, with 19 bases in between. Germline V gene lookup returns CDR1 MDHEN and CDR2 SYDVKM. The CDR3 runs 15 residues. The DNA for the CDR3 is TGTGCCAGCAGAACCACAGGGCCCCCACAGGATACGCAGTATTTT. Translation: CASRTTGPPQDTQYF.

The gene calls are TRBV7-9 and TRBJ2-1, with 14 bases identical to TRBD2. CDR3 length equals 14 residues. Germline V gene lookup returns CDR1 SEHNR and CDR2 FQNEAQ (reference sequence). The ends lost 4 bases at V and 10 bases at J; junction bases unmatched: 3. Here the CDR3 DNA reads TGTGCCAGCAGCTCCGGGACTAGCGGGAGCGAGCAGTTCTTC. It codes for CASSSGTSGSEQFF.

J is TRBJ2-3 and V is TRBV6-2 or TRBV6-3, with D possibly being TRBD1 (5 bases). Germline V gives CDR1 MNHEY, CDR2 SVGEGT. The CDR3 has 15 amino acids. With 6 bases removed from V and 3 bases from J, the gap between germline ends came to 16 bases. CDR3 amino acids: CASSFWARETDTQYF. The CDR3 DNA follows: TGTGCCAGCAGCTTCTGGGCCAGGGAAACAGATACGCAGTATTTT.

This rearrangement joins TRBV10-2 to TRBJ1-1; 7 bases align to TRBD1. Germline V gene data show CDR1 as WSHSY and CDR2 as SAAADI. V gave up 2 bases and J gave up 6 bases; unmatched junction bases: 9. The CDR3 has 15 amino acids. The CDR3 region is CASSEPGQDMAEAFF. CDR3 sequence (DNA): TGCGCCAGCAGTGAGCCCGGACAGGACATGGCTGAAGCTTTCTTT.

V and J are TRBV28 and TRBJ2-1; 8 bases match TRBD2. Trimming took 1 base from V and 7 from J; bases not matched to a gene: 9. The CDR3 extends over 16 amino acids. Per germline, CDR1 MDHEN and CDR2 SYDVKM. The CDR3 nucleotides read TGTGCCAGCAGTTTATCGGGGGGGGCAGTGACTAATGAGCAGTTCTTC. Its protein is CASSLSGGAVTNEQFF.

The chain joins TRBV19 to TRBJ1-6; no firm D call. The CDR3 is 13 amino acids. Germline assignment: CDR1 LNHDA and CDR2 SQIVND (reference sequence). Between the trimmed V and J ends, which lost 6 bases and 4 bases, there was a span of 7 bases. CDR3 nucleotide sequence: TGTGCCAGTAGATTCCAGTATAATTCACCCCTCCACTTT. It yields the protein CASRFQYNSPLHF.

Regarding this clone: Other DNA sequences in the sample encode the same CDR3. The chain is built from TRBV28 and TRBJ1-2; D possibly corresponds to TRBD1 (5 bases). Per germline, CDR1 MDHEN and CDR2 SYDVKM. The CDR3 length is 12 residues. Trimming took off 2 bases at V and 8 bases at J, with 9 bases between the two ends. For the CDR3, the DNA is TGTGCCAGCAGTTTACAGGGAAGCGGCTACACCTTC. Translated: CASSLQGSGYTF.